This T cell receptor (beta chain) is drawn from a study of blood T cells in healthy people across ages. The study, taken as a whole, reports: It was found that TCR beta diversity correlated strongly with the percentage of naive T cells. Roughly linear age-related decline in beta diversity appeared, significant by age around 36.

This CDR3 contains 16 residues. Trimming left V 0 bases short and J 5 bases short, with 14 bases between. Germline V CDR1 and CDR2: LGHDT, YNNKEL (reference sequence). Combining a sample-barcoded 5' primer with a J-beta primer mix, a second PCR ran for roughly 7 to 12 cycles. TCRdb re-called the 5' RACE reads with MiXCR, one entry per CDR3 protein. The table includes 540,000 or so distinct CDR3 sequences, 40% to 50% detected once. This clonotype has only a few counts. The target antigen is unknown. The J gene is TRBJ2-1, the V gene TRBV3-1; D gene unclear. This clonotype originated in an elderly man in good health. Sequencing was performed on blood. CDR3 nucleotides: TGTGCCAGCAGCCAAGATGTGTATCCCCCGGACAATGAGCAGTTCTTC. Its protein is CASSQDVYPPDNEQFF.